Listed here are 25 T cell receptor beta chains from one sample, sequenced in a study of T-cell reconstitution after alpha-beta-depleted transplantation in children. As it was prepared, the TCRbeta library received unique molecular identifiers. Each CDR3 protein gets one entry after TCRdb re-called the PCR reads with MiXCR. The sample lists hundreds of thousands of distinct CDR3 sequences; under 20% were seen once. The sample was PBMCs, mostly from graft donor cells, taken 360 days after TCRalphabeta/CD19-depleted stem cell transplant. The receptors were gathered from a male patient aged 2-15 years who had a stem cell transplant for acute lymphoblastic leukemia, so the T cells may come from the graft donor.

In its sample, this clonotype was seen a few times. This rearrangement joins TRBV7-8 to TRBJ1-5; TRBD1 agrees at 8 bases. The length of the CDR3 is 16 residues. From germline, CDR1 is SGHVS and CDR2 FQNEAQ. V dropped 1 base and J dropped 6; count of bases not matched to a gene: 8. The chain's CDR3 is CASSLEGQGSSQPQHF. The CDR3 DNA is TGTGCCAGCAGCTTAGAAGGACAGGGAAGTAGTCAGCCCCAGCATTTT. The full variable domain, in which reference TRBV7-8 and TRBJ1-5 provide the parts outside the CDR3, is GAGVSQSPRYKVAKRGQDVALRCDPISGHVSLFWYQQALGQGPEFLTYFQNEAQLDKSGLPSDRFFAERPEGSVSTLKIQRTQQEDSAVYLCASSLEGQGSSQPQHFGDGTRLSIL.

This clonotype has a handful of counts. The V call is TRBV28, the J call TRBJ2-5; D gene ambiguous. Deletions cut 2 bases from V and 0 bases from J, with 7 bases between. Germline V lookup: CDR1 MDHEN, CDR2 SYDVKM. This CDR3 is built from 14 residues. The CDR3 region has the DNA TGTGCCAGCAGTTTAAAAGGGTACCAAGAGACCCAGTACTTC. This translates into CASSLKGYQETQYF.

The DNA for the CDR3 is TGTGCCAGCAGCATCTCTGGACTAGCGGGCCGCACAGATACGCAGTATTTT. This codes for CASSISGLAGRTDTQYF. The chain uses TRBV12-3 or TRBV12-4 and TRBJ2-3; 11 bases are a match to TRBD2. J gave up 1 base and V 6 bases, and 9 bases lay outside the gene matches. The length of the CDR3 is 17 residues.

Comment on this clonotype: Given the absence of the conserved phenylalanine or tryptophan at the CDR3 end, a read error is likely. The chain has TRBV5-6 and TRBJ1-1, with no clear D. The V gene's germline CDR1 is SGHDT and CDR2 YYEEEE. This CDR3 has 13 residues. The V end lost 0 bases, the J end lost 4 bases, and 7 bases lay between the germline ends. CDR3 coding DNA: TGTGCCAGCAGCTTGGCCTGGGGCACTGAAGCTTTCTGT. This encodes CASSLAWGTEAFC.

The CDR3 DNA is TGTGCCAGCAGTTCAGCGGACGATACGCAGTATTTT. This translates into CASSSADDTQYF. The V gene is TRBV12-3 or TRBV12-4, the J gene TRBJ2-3; TRBD2 might be the D (5 bases). There are 12 residues in the CDR3. The V gene lost 4 bases and the J gene lost 6 bases, with 8 bases spanning the gap.

About this clonotype: A read error may produce the germline difference seen at one junction end. The chain uses TRBV7-7 and TRBJ2-5; D not resolved. This CDR3 has 16 amino acids. The germline V gene encodes CDR1 SSHAT and CDR2 FNYEAQ (reference sequence). For the CDR3, the DNA is TGTGCTAGCAGCTTAGGCCGATTGGACCTCGGGGAGACCCAGTACTTC. Translation gives CASSLGRLDLGETQYF.

This clonotype was found once. Here the CDR3 DNA reads TGTGCCACCAGTGATGTGACAGGGGGATGGGAGACCCAGTACTTC. Translating gives CATSDVTGGWETQYF. This chain joins TRBV24-1 and TRBJ2-5; 9 bases agree with TRBD1. CDR1 is KGHDR and CDR2 is SFDVKD in the germline V gene. The CDR3 spans 15 residues. V shed 3 bases, J shed 5 bases, and the junction held 6 bases outside the gene matches.

This chain connects TRBV4-2 to TRBJ2-3, with TRBD2 matching 9 bases. Trimming removed 3 bases from V and 0 bases from J; junction bases left unmatched: 13. CDR1 and CDR2 (germline): LGHNA, YNFKEQ. The CDR3 is made up of 19 amino acids. The CDR3 DNA reads as TGTGCCAGCAGCCACGGGCTAGCGGGACTTCCCGCTAGCACAGATACGCAGTATTTT. It specifies CASSHGLAGLPASTDTQYF.

The V and J genes are TRBV28 and TRBJ1-5; perhaps TRBD1 as D (5 bases). From germline, CDR1 is MDHEN and CDR2 SYDVKM. V lost 5 bases and J 1 base, leaving 18 bases between the germline ends. This CDR3 has 17 amino acids. The CDR3 reads CASSVSPIWGSNQPQHF. DNA of the CDR3: TGTGCCAGCAGTGTATCACCTATCTGGGGGAGCAATCAGCCCCAGCATTTT.

This clonotype was recorded at least ten times. The J gene is TRBJ2-3, the V gene TRBV15; a weak D match, TRBD1 (7 bases). The CDR3 has 15 residues. Germline loops: CDR1 LNHNV, CDR2 YYDKDF (reference sequence). V gave up 8 bases and J gave up 1 base, with 16 bases separating them. The CDR3 loop is CATQTGTLGTDTQYF. The DNA for the CDR3 is TGTGCCACCCAGACAGGGACTCTGGGCACAGATACGCAGTATTTT.

This clonotype was observed a handful of times. The J gene is TRBJ2-1, the V gene TRBV10-3, with 9 positions matching TRBD1. The CDR3 runs 13 residues. After removal of 5 bases from V and 9 bases from J, the junction contained 5 bases not matched to a gene. The V gene's germline CDR1 is ENHRY and CDR2 SYGVKD. The CDR3 here is CAISRDRVAEQFF. The CDR3 DNA sequence: TGTGCCATCAGTAGGGACAGGGTGGCTGAGCAGTTCTTC.

This clonotype was seen only a few times. The V call is TRBV9, the J call TRBJ2-5; 10 bases are a match to TRBD1. CDR3 length: 14 residues. J lost 5 bases, V lost 7 bases, and 8 bases had no gene match. The germline V gene encodes CDR1 SGDLS and CDR2 YYNGEE. CDR3 sequence reads: CASGQGGRSETQYF. In DNA form, the CDR3 reads TGTGCCAGCGGACAGGGGGGGCGTTCGGAGACCCAGTACTTC.

The rearrangement links TRBV5-5 to TRBJ2-3; the match to TRBD2 covers 10 bases. The germline V gene encodes CDR1 SGHKS and CDR2 YYEKEE (reference sequence). This CDR3 is 18 amino acids long. The V segment lost 3 bases and the J segment 0 bases; nucleotides outside the gene matches: 10. The CDR3 spells CASSSPGLASSSTDTQYF. CDR3 sequence (DNA): TGTGCCAGCAGCTCTCCGGGACTAGCGAGTTCTAGCACAGATACGCAGTATTTT.

In this sample, this clonotype turned up a few times. V is TRBV3-1 and J is TRBJ1-1; D is possibly TRBD1 (6 bases). There are 15 residues in the CDR3. The ends were cut back, 5 bases at V and 6 bases at J, with 19 bases in the middle. Germline V gene lookup returns CDR1 LGHDT and CDR2 YNNKEL (reference sequence). As DNA, the CDR3 is TGTGCCAGCAGCTGGGCGGGGGCGAGGTTGGCTGAAGCTTTCTTT. Protein: CASSWAGARLAEAFF. Using reference TRBV3-1 and TRBJ1-1 for the parts outside the CDR3, the full variable domain is DTAVSQTPKYLVTQMGNDKSIKCEQNLGHDTMYWYKQDSKKFLKIMFSYNNKELIINETVPNRFSPKSPDKAHLNLHINSLELGDSAVYFCASSWAGARLAEAFFGQGTRLTVV.

Only a few counts were recorded for this clonotype. This chain links TRBV20-1 with TRBJ2-7, with TRBD2 matching over 13 bases. Losses at the gene ends were 0 bases for V and 6 bases for J; bases not matched to a gene: 5. Per the germline V gene, CDR1 is DFQATT and CDR2 is SNEGSKA (reference sequence). The CDR3 runs 15 residues. The CDR3 region has the DNA TGCAGTGCTAGAGAACTAGCGGGAGGGCCGGGCGAGCAGTACTTC. Translating gives CSARELAGGPGEQYF.

This clonotype was found a few times. V usage is TRBV7-9 and J usage is TRBJ2-2; perhaps TRBD2 as D (5 bases). Germline-derived CDR1 and CDR2 are SEHNR and FQNEAQ (reference sequence). CDR3 length: 15 residues. Trimming stripped 2 bases from V and 5 bases from J, with 12 bases between. DNA for the CDR3: TGTGCCAGCAGCTTATTACGAGGGATTACCGGGGAGCTGTTTTTT. Translated: CASSLLRGITGELFF.

The J gene is TRBJ2-5, the V gene TRBV28; D may be TRBD2 (5 bases). The CDR3 runs to 15 residues. V lost 2 bases and J lost 5, with 15 bases in between. Germline-derived CDR1 and CDR2 are MDHEN and SYDVKM. This CDR3 reads CASSLPGSGSETQYF. The DNA for the CDR3 is TGTGCCAGCAGTTTACCGGGGTCCGGATCGGAGACCCAGTACTTC.

This rearrangement joins TRBV11-2 to TRBJ2-7, with TRBD1 matching over 9 bases. Germline CDR1 is SGHAT and CDR2 is FQNNGV. The CDR3 has 15 residues. Trimming at V came to 5 bases and at J to 3 bases, leaving 8 bases not matched to a gene. CDR3 sequence reads: CASSPWGDRDYEQYF. CDR3 in DNA: TGTGCCAGCAGCCCCTGGGGGGACAGGGACTACGAGCAGTACTTC. Full variable domain (remainder filled in from reference TRBV11-2 and TRBJ2-7): EAGVAQSPRYKIIEKRQSVAFWCNPISGHATLYWYQQILGQGPKLLIQFQNNGVVDDSQLPKDRFSAERLKGVDSTLKIQPAKLEDSAVYLCASSPWGDRDYEQYFGPGTRLTVT.

The CDR3 region is CASSLVPAGSYNEQFF. The CDR3 DNA is TGTGCCAGCAGTCTCGTTCCAGCGGGCTCCTACAATGAGCAGTTCTTC. The gene calls are TRBV12-3 or TRBV12-4 and TRBJ2-1; possibly TRBD2 for D (6 bases). The CDR3 spans 16 residues. Trimming removed 5 bases from V and 0 bases from J, with 14 bases in between.

The chain has TRBV15 and TRBJ2-5, with 8 bases fitting TRBD1. The ends lost 0 bases at V and 5 bases at J; junction bases unmatched: 14. The CDR3 length is 18 residues. Germline lookup yields CDR1 LNHNV and CDR2 YYDKDF (reference sequence). The CDR3 DNA reads as TGTGCCACCAGCAGAGATGGAATGGACAGGGCCTCGGTGGAGACCCAGTACTTC. It is translated as CATSRDGMDRASVETQYF.

The J gene is TRBJ2-3, the V gene TRBV29-1, with D perhaps TRBD2 (5 bases). The CDR3 extends over 15 amino acids. From germline, CDR1 is SQVTM and CDR2 ANQGSEA. Trimming removed 4 bases from V and 2 bases from J, with 16 bases in between. CDR3 protein: CSVALEAWPTDTQYF. Here the CDR3 DNA reads TGCAGCGTTGCCTTGGAGGCTTGGCCCACAGATACGCAGTATTTT.

This chain links TRBV7-2 with TRBJ2-7; possible D gene TRBD1, 6 bases. There are 15 residues in the CDR3. V was trimmed by 2 bases and J by 5 bases, leaving 16 bases between them. Germline CDR1 and CDR2: SGHTA and FQGNSA. CDR3 DNA: TGTGCCAGCAGCTTATTCCCGGGACCAGGGGACGAGCAGTACTTC. Translated: CASSLFPGPGDEQYF.

This chain links TRBV6-2 or TRBV6-3 with TRBJ2-3, with 15 bases identical to TRBD2. V was pared by 7 bases and J by 2 bases, with 19 bases of the junction left unmatched. The germline CDR1 and CDR2 sequences are MNHEY and SVGEGT. The CDR3 sequence is 21 residues long. The CDR3 sequence: CASTSRIWGLAGGANTDTQYF. In DNA form, the CDR3 reads TGTGCCAGCACTAGTCGGATTTGGGGACTAGCGGGAGGCGCGAACACAGATACGCAGTATTTT.

To note about this clonotype: This clone may be a read error of a much larger clone one base away. CDR3: CAISSAAGLGDNEQFF. The CDR3 coding sequence is TGCGCCATCAGCTCAGCGGCGGGACTGGGGGACAATGAGCAGTTCTTC. The J gene is TRBJ2-1, the V gene TRBV5-1, with TRBD2 as a possible D gene (6 bases). The CDR3 is made up of 16 amino acids. Germline CDR1 and CDR2: SGHRS and YFSETQ.

The chain is built from TRBV6-2 or TRBV6-3 and TRBJ2-1; 10 positions match TRBD2. This CDR3 region has 15 residues. The germline V gene encodes CDR1 MNHEY and CDR2 SVGEGT. V dropped 10 bases and J dropped 3; count of bases not matched to a gene: 9. DNA for the CDR3: TGTGCCACATCTCCCGGACTAGCGGACTACAATGAGCAGTTCTTC. Its translation: CATSPGLADYNEQFF.